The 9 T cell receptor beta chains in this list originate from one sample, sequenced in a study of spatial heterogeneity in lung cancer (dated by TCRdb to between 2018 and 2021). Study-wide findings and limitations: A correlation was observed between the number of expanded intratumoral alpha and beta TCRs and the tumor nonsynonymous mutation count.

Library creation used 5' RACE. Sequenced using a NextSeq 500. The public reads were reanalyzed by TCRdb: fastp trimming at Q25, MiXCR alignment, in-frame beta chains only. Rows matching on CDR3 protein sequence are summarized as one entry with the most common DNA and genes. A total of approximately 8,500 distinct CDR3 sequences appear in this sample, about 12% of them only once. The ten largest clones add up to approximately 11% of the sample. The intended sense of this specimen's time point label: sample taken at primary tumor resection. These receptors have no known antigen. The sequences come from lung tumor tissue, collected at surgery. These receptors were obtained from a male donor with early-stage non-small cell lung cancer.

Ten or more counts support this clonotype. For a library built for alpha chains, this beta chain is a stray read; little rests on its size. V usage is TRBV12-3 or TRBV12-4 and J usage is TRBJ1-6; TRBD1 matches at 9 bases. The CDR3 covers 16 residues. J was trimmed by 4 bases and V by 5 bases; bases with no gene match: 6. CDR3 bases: TGTGCCAGCAGTCCCGGGACAGGGAGATATAATTCACCCCTCCACTTT. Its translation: CASSPGTGRYNSPLHF.

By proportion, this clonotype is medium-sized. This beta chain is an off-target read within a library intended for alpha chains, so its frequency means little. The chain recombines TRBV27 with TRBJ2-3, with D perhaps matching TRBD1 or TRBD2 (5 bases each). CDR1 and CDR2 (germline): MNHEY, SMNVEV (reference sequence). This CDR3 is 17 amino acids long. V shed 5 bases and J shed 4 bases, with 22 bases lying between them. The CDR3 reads CASSPHPGARGADTQYF. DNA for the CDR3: TGTGCCAGCAGTCCCCATCCCGGGGCCCGAGGGGCAGATACGCAGTATTTT.

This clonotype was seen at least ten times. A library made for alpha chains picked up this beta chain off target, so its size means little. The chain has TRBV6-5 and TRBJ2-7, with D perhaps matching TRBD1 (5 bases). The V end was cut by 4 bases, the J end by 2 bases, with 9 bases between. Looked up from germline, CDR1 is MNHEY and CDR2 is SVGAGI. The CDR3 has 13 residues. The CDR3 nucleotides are TGTGCCAGCAGTTGGGGCCCCACCTACGAGCAGTACTTC. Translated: CASSWGPTYEQYF.

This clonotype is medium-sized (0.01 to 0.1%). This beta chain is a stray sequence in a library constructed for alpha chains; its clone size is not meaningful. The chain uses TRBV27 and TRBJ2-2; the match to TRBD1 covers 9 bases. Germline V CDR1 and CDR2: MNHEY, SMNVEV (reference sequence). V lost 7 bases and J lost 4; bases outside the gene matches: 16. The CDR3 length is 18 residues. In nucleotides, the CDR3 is TGTGCCAGCACCAGGATGTCAAGGGACAGGGTGGGCACCGGGGAGCTGTTTTTT. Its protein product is CASTRMSRDRVGTGELFF.

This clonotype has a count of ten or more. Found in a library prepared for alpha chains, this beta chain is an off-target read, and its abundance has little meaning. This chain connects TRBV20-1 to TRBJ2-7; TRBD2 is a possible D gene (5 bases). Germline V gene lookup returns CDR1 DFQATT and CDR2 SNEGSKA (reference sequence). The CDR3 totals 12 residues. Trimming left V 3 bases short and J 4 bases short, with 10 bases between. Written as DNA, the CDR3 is TGCAGTGCTAGCGGGCTAGCTTACGAGCAGTACTTC. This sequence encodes CSASGLAYEQYF.

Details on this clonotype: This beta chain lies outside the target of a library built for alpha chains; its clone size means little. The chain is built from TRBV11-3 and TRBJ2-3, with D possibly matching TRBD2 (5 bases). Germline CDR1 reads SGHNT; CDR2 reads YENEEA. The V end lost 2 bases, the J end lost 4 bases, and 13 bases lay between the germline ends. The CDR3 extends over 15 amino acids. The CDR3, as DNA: TGTGCCAGCAGCTTAAGTGGGAGCCGGGCAGATACGCAGTATTTT. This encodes CASSLSGSRADTQYF.

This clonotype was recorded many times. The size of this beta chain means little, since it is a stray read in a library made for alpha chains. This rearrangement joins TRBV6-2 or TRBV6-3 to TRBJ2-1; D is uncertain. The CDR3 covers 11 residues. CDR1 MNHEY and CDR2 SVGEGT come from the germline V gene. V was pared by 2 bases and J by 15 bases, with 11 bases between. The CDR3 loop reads CASSYPGPSFF. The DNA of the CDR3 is TGTGCCAGCAGTTACCCCGGGCCGTCGTTCTTC.

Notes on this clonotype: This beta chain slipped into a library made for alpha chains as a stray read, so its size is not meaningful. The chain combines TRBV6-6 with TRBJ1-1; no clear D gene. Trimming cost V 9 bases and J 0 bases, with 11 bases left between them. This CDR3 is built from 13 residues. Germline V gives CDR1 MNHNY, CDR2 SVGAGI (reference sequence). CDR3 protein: CASWTALNTEAFF. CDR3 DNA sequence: TGTGCCAGTTGGACGGCGCTGAACACTGAAGCTTTCTTT.

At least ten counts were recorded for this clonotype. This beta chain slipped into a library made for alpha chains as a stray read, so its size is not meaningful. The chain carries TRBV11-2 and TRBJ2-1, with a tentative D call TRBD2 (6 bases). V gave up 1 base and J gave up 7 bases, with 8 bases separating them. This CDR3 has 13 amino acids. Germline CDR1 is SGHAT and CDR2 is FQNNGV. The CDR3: CASSLGRGNEQFF. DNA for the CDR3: TGTGCCAGCAGCTTAGGACGGGGGAATGAGCAGTTCTTC.